A single sample is the source of the 25 T cell receptor beta chains below, sequenced in a study of OX40 agonist ivuxolimab in advanced cancers. Produced via immunoSEQ multiplex PCR; TCRdb's table is partial and in-frame only. The sample shows approximately 100,000 clones, less than 95% of them seen only once. The material was CD4+ or CD8+ T cells sorted from blood, obtained in a trial of the OX40 agonist ivuxolimab. The receptors originated from an adult with an advanced solid tumor such as melanoma, head and neck, liver or kidney cancer.

V gene TRBV30 combines with J gene TRBJ2-1, with D possibly being TRBD1 or TRBD2 (5 bases each). The CDR3 totals 14 residues. Germline CDR1 and CDR2: GTSNPN and SVGIG (reference sequence). The CDR3: CAYLPGPGINEQFF. The DNA of the CDR3 is TGTGCATATTTACCGGGACCGGGGATCAATGAGCAGTTCTTC.

The V call is TRBV2, the J call TRBJ2-1, with 11 positions matching TRBD2. The J segment lost 3 bases and the V segment lost 4 bases, leaving 5 bases of the junction unmatched. The CDR3 is 16 residues long. Germline assignment: CDR1 SNHLY and CDR2 FYNNEI. The CDR3 DNA follows: TGTGCCAGCAGTGCACCGGGACTAGCGGACTACAATGAGCAGTTCTTC. Translating it yields CASSAPGLADYNEQFF.

The chain couples TRBV2 to TRBJ2-1; TRBD1 or TRBD2 may be the D gene (6 bases each). The CDR3 sequence is 13 residues long. CDR1 SNHLY and CDR2 FYNNEI come from the germline V gene. V dropped 4 bases and J dropped 5 bases, with 9 bases sitting between them. CDR3 sequence: CASSARGDNEQFF. CDR3 nucleotides: TGTGCCAGCAGTGCAAGGGGGGACAATGAGCAGTTCTTC.

This chain joins TRBV5-1 and TRBJ2-3; D possibly uses TRBD1 or TRBD2 (5 bases each). This CDR3 region has 13 residues. Germline assignment: CDR1 SGHRS and CDR2 YFSETQ. Trimming took 2 bases from V and 10 from J, leaving 14 bases between them. In DNA form, the CDR3 reads TGCGCCAGCAGCTTCATTAAACAGGAGGCGCAGTATTTT. Protein product: CASSFIKQEAQYF.

The rearrangement uses TRBV28 and TRBJ2-5; the match to TRBD2 covers 10 bases. The germline gives CDR1 MDHEN, CDR2 SYDVKM. V shed 7 bases, J shed 1 base, and the junction held 6 bases outside the gene matches. The length of the CDR3 is 15 residues. The CDR3 DNA reads as TGTGCCAGCATCCCGGCTAGCGGGGGCCAAGAGACCCAGTACTTC. It translates to CASIPASGGQETQYF.

This chain connects TRBV28 to TRBJ2-7, with D uncertain. Per germline, CDR1 MDHEN and CDR2 SYDVKM. With 4 bases removed from V and 3 bases from J, the gap between germline ends came to 7 bases. The CDR3 loop spans 12 amino acids. CDR3 region: CASSSSFYEQYF. The DNA of the CDR3 is TGTGCCAGCAGTTCCTCTTTCTACGAGCAGTACTTC.

This clone has just one count. The J gene is TRBJ1-1, the V gene TRBV5-1, with unresolved D. From germline, CDR1 is SGHRS and CDR2 YFSETQ. The CDR3 spans 13 residues. Trimming took 3 bases from V and 0 from J, leaving 6 bases between them. CDR3 coding DNA: TGCGCCAGCAGCTCCGATATGAACACTGAAGCTTTCTTT. Translation gives CASSSDMNTEAFF.

V usage is TRBV15 and J usage is TRBJ1-6; the D gene is possibly TRBD1 (5 bases). Trimming removed 2 bases from V and 7 bases from J, with 18 bases in between. Germline CDR1 LNHNV, CDR2 YYDKDF (reference sequence). There are 17 residues in the CDR3. For the CDR3, the DNA is TGTGCCACCAGCAGAAATAGGCTGGACATACACAATTCACCCCTCCACTTT. Residues: CATSRNRLDIHNSPLHF.

In the case of this clone: The same CDR3 is also encoded by other DNA sequences in this sample. This sequence joins TRBV7-2 and TRBJ2-2; possibly TRBD2 for D (5 bases). Trimming removed 1 base at V and 5 bases at J, with 8 bases between. The CDR3 runs to 14 residues. Looked up from germline, CDR1 is SGHTA and CDR2 is FQGNSA. CDR3: CASSLGRGTGELFF. The CDR3 DNA sequence: TGTGCCAGCAGCTTAGGACGGGGTACCGGGGAGCTGTTTTTT.

This sequence joins TRBV6-6 and TRBJ1-3, with D unclear. The CDR3 consists of 13 residues. The germline V gene has CDR1 MNHNY and CDR2 SVGAGI (reference sequence). The V and J ends lost 5 bases and 4 bases respectively, with 9 bases between them. The chain's CDR3 is CASSTLYGNTIYF. The CDR3 DNA is TGTGCCAGCAGTACCCTATACGGAAACACCATATATTTT.

This chain uses TRBV2 with TRBJ2-6, with D perhaps TRBD1 or TRBD2 (5 bases each). Germline CDR1 is SNHLY and CDR2 is FYNNEI. The CDR3 consists of 16 residues. V was pared by 6 bases and J by 0 bases, with 12 bases between. The CDR3 is CASRGTAVSGANVLTF. The CDR3 nucleotides are TGTGCCAGCAGGGGGACGGCCGTCTCTGGGGCCAACGTCCTGACTTTC.

J is TRBJ1-2 and V is TRBV30, with D uncertain. The CDR3 loop spans 11 amino acids. Germline lookup yields CDR1 GTSNPN and CDR2 SVGIG (reference sequence). V lost 2 bases, J lost 8 bases, and 9 bases lay in between. As DNA, the CDR3 is TGTGCCTGGAGTCGTGGAGAAGGCTACACCTTC. The encoded protein is CAWSRGEGYTF.

The chain links TRBV7-9 to TRBJ2-5; D is unclear. The CDR3 has 13 amino acids. The ends were cut back, 0 bases at V and 2 bases at J, with 4 bases in the middle. Looked up from germline, CDR1 is SEHNR and CDR2 is FQNEAQ (reference sequence). The CDR3 spells CASSLATQETQYF. The CDR3 coding sequence is TGTGCCAGCAGCTTAGCGACTCAAGAGACCCAGTACTTC.

The rearrangement links TRBV6-5 to TRBJ2-5; tentatively, D is TRBD1 (6 bases). The CDR3 length is 15 residues. CDR1 and CDR2 from the germline V gene are MNHEY and SVGAGI. The V gene lost 5 bases and the J gene lost 4 bases, with 17 bases spanning the gap. CDR3 sequence: CASSRSGQGGETQYF. CDR3 DNA: TGTGCCAGCAGTCGCAGTGGACAAGGGGGAGAGACCCAGTACTTC.

V and J are TRBV9 and TRBJ2-1, with D maybe TRBD2 (6 bases). Trimming pared 0 bases from V and 0 bases from J, leaving 10 bases between. Germline assignment: CDR1 SGDLS and CDR2 YYNGEE. This CDR3 has 16 residues. In DNA form, the CDR3 reads TGTGCCAGCAGCGTAGTGGCGGGGAGCTCCTACAATGAGCAGTTCTTC. Its protein is CASSVVAGSSYNEQFF.

This clone is a singleton in its sample. V gene TRBV4-2 combines with J gene TRBJ1-2, with D tentatively TRBD1 (6 bases). Trimming cost V 5 bases and J 4 bases, with 14 bases left between them. The CDR3 is 14 amino acids. CDR1 LGHNA and CDR2 YNFKEQ come from the germline V gene. The CDR3: CASSLSQGTYGYTF. The CDR3 nucleotides read TGTGCCAGCAGCTTGAGTCAGGGGACCTATGGCTACACCTTC.

CDR3 nucleotides: TGCAGCGTTTCCACGACAGGGAGCGACACTGAAGCTTTCTTT. Translation: CSVSTTGSDTEAFF. V is TRBV29-1 and J is TRBJ1-1, with 7 bases fitting TRBD1. In germline, CDR1 is SQVTM, CDR2 ANQGSEA. The CDR3 is 14 amino acids. Losses at the gene ends were 5 bases for V and 3 bases for J; bases not matched to a gene: 9.

The rearrangement joins TRBV19 to TRBJ2-1, with 13 bases identical to TRBD2. The ends lost 8 bases at V and 0 bases at J; junction bases unmatched: 10. This CDR3 comprises 18 residues. The germline gives CDR1 LNHDA, CDR2 SQIVND (reference sequence). CDR3 nucleotide sequence: TGTGCCAGTGACTGGGGACTAGCGGGGCCGTTCTCCTACAATGAGCAGTTCTTC. It yields the protein CASDWGLAGPFSYNEQFF.

The rearrangement uses TRBV10-3 and TRBJ2-3; D gene unclear. V was shortened by 7 bases and J by 5 bases, with 10 bases between the two germline ends. CDR1 and CDR2 (germline): ENHRY, SYGVKD. This CDR3 contains 12 residues. The CDR3 reads CAITSSGDTQYF. The DNA of the CDR3 is TGTGCCATCACTTCTAGTGGAGATACGCAGTATTTT.

The genes are TRBV19 and TRBJ2-2; D possibly corresponds to TRBD1 (6 bases). CDR1 is LNHDA, CDR2 SQIVND, per germline (reference sequence). CDR3 size: 15 residues. Trimming left V 4 bases short and J 0 bases short, with 9 bases between. CDR3 bases: TGTGCCAGTAGTACCCAGGGGACGAACACCGGGGAGCTGTTTTTT. It is translated as CASSTQGTNTGELFF.

Only one count was recorded for this clone. This chain joins TRBV10-3 and TRBJ2-3, with TRBD2 matching over 13 bases. With V trimmed by 5 bases and J by 0 bases, 5 bases remained unmatched. Germline CDR1 and CDR2: ENHRY and SYGVKD. The length of the CDR3 is 17 residues. The CDR3 spells CAISPGTSGASTDTQYF. The DNA of the CDR3 is TGTGCCATCAGTCCGGGGACTAGCGGGGCTAGCACAGATACGCAGTATTTT.

In its sample, this clone was seen a few times. The rearrangement uses TRBV9 and TRBJ2-1; D unclear. Germline CDR1 and CDR2: SGDLS and YYNGEE. V lost 0 bases and J 6 bases, leaving 10 bases between the germline ends. The CDR3 length is 14 residues. The CDR3 region is CASSVAPAANEQFF. For the CDR3, the DNA is TGTGCCAGCAGCGTAGCTCCGGCAGCCAATGAGCAGTTCTTC. Full variable domain (missing parts from reference TRBV9 and TRBJ2-1): DSGVTQTPKHLITATGQRVTLRCSPRSGDLSVYWYQQSLDQGLQFLIQYYNGEERAKGNILERFSAQQFPDLHSELNLSSLELGDSALYFCASSVAPAANEQFFGPGTRLTVL.

This clone was observed once. The genes are TRBV30 and TRBJ2-2, with D possibly being TRBD1 (5 bases). Between the trimmed V and J ends, which lost 5 bases and 2 bases, there was a span of 9 bases. The CDR3 contains 13 residues. Germline assignment: CDR1 GTSNPN and CDR2 SVGIG (reference sequence). DNA of the CDR3: TGTGCCTGGGGGGCGAAAAACACCGGGGAGCTGTTTTTT. Residues: CAWGAKNTGELFF.

This chain joins TRBV6-5 and TRBJ1-1; D is unresolved. The germline gives CDR1 MNHEY, CDR2 SVGAGI. Trimming took 10 bases from V and 6 from J, leaving 15 bases between them. CDR3 size: 12 residues. DNA of the CDR3: TGTGCCATCAAGGAGGGTGGGCCTGAAGCTTTCTTT. As protein: CAIKEGGPEAFF.

The chain employs TRBV4-2 and TRBJ2-1; the D is unclear. The CDR3 has 14 amino acids. Trimming shortened V by 1 base and J by 9 bases, and 13 bases separated the two germline ends. Germline values: CDR1 LGHNA, CDR2 YNFKEQ. The DNA of the CDR3 is TGTGCCAGCAGCCAAGGGGATTCCTCGGGTGAGCAGTTCTTC. Protein: CASSQGDSSGEQFF.